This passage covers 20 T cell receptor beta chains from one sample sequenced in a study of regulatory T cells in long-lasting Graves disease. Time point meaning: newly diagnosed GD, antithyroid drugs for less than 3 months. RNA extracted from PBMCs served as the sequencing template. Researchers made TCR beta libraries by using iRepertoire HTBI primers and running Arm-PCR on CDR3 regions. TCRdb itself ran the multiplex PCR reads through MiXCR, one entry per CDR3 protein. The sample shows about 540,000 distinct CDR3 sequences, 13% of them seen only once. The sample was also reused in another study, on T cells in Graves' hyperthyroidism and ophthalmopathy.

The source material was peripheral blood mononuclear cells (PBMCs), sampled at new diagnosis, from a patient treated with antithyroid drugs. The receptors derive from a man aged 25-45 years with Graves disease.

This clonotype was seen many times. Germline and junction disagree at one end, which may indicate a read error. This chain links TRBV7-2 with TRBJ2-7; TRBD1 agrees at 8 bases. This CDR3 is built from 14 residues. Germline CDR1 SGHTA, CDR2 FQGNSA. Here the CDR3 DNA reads TGTGCCAGCAGCTTAGGGGTGACAGGGGTCCCCGTGAACTTC. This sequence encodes CASSLGVTGVPVNF.

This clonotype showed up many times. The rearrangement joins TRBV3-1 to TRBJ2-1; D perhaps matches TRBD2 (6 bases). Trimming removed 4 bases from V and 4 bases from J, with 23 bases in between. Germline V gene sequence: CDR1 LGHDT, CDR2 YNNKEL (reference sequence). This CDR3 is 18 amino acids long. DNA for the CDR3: TGTGCCAGCAGCCCCGACATCGGGACTCGACAAGTTTACAATGAGCAGTTCTTC. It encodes CASSPDIGTRQVYNEQFF.

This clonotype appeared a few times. The CDR3 reads CASSQERLAGTGELFF. CDR3 in DNA: TGTGCCAGCAGCCAAGAGCGATTAGCCGGCACCGGGGAGCTGTTTTTT. The chain combines TRBV3-1 with TRBJ2-2; D is ambiguous. The length of the CDR3 is 16 residues. The V gene lost 0 bases and the J gene lost 4 bases, with 12 bases spanning the gap. CDR1 and CDR2 (germline): LGHDT, YNNKEL (reference sequence).

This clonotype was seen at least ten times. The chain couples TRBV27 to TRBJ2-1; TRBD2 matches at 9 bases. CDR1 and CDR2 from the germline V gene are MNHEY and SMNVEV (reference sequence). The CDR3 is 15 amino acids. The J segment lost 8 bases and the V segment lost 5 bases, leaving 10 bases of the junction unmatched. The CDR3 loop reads CASSRVAGVTDEQFF. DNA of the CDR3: TGTGCCAGCAGTCGAGTAGCGGGAGTTACCGATGAGCAGTTCTTC.

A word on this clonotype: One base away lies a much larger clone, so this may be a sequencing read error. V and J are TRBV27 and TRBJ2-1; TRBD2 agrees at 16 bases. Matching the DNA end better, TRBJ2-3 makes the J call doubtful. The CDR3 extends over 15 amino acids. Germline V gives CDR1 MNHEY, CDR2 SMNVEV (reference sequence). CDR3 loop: CPSSPGLAGGYTQYF. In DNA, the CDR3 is TGTCCCAGCAGTCCGGGACTAGCGGGAGGGTATACGCAGTATTTT.

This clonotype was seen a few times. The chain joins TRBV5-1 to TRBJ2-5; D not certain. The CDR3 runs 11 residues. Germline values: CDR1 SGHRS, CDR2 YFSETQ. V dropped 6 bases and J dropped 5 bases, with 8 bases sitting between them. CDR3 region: CASTLTETQYF. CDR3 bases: TGCGCCAGCACGTTAACCGAGACCCAGTACTTC.

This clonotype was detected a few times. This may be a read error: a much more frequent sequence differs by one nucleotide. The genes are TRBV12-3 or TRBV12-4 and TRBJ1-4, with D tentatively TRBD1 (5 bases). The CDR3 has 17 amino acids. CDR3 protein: CASSSQTTVATSEKLFF. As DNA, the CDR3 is TGTGCCAGCAGTTCGCAAACGACAGTTGCAACTAGTGAAAAACTGTTTTTT.

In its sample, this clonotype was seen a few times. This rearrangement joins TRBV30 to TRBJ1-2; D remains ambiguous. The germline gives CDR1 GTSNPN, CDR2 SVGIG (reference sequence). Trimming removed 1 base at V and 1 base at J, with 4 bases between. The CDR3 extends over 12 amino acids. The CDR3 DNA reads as TGTGCCTGGAGTGGCTTTAACTATGGCTACACCTTC. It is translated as CAWSGFNYGYTF.

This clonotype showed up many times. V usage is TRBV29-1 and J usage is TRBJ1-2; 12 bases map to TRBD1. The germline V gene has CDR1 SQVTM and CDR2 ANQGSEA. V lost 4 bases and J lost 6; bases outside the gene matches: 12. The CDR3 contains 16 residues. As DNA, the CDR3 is TGCAGCGTTGTTCGCGGGACAGGGGGCGACGCGGATGGCTACACCTTC. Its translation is CSVVRGTGGDADGYTF. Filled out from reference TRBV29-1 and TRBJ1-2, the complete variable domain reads SAVISQKPSRDICQRGTSLTIQCQVDSQVTMMFWYRQQPGQSLTLIATANQGSEATYESGFVIDKFPISRPNLTFSTLTVSNMSPEDSSIYLCSVVRGTGGDADGYTFGSGTRLTVV.

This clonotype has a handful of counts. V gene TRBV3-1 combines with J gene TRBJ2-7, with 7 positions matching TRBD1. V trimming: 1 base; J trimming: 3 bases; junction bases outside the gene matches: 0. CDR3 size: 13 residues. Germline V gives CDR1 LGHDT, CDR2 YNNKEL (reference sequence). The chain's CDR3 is CASSQGTGYEQYF. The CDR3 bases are TGTGCCAGCAGCCAAGGGACAGGCTACGAGCAGTACTTC.

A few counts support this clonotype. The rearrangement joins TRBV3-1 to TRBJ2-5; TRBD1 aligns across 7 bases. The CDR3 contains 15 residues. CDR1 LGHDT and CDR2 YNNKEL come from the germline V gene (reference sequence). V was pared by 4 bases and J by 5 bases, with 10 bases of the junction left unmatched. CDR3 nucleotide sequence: TGTGCCAGCAGCCCCCGCGAGGGGGCGAGGGAGACCCAGTACTTC. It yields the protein CASSPREGARETQYF.

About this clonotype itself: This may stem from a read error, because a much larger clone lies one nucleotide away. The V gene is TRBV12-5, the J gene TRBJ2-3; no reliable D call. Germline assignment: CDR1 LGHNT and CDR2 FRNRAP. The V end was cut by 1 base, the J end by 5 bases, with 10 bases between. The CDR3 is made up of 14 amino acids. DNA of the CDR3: TGTGCTAGTGGTTTGGGGACCTCGGAAGATACGCAGTATTTT. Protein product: CASGLGTSEDTQYF.

This CDR3 is CASSDRQGYSNQPQHF. CDR3 bases: TGTGCCAGCAGTGACCGACAGGGATATAGCAATCAGCCCCAGCATTTT. The rearrangement uses TRBV6-2 or TRBV6-3 and TRBJ1-5; 7 bases line up with TRBD1. In germline, CDR1 is MNHEY, CDR2 SVGEGT. V lost 5 bases and J lost 0; bases outside the gene matches: 7. The CDR3 spans 16 residues.

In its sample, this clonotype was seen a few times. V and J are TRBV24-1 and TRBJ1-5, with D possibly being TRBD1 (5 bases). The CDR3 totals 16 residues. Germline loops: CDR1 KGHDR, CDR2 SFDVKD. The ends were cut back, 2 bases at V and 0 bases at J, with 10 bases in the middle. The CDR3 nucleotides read TGTGCCACCAGTGATTCCCAGGGCTTTAGCAATCAGCCCCAGCATTTT. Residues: CATSDSQGFSNQPQHF.

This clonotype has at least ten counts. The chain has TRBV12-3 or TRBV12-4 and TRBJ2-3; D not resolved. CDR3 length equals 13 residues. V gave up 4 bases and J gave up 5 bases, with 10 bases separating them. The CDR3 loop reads CASSYGTEDTQYF. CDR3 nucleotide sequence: TGTGCCAGCAGTTACGGCACGGAAGATACGCAGTATTTT.

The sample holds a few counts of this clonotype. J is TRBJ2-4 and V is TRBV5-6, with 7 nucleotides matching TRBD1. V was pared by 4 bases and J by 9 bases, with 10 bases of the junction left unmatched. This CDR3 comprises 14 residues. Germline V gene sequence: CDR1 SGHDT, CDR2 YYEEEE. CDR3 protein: CASSLRRQGSIQYF. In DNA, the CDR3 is TGTGCCAGCAGCCTCCGGAGACAGGGCTCCATTCAGTACTTC.

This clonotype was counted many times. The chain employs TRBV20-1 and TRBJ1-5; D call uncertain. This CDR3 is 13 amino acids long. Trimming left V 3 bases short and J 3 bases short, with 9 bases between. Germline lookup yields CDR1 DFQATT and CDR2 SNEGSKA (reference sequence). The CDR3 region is CSASPPLNQPQHF. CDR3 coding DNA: TGCAGTGCTAGCCCCCCTCTCAATCAGCCCCAGCATTTT.

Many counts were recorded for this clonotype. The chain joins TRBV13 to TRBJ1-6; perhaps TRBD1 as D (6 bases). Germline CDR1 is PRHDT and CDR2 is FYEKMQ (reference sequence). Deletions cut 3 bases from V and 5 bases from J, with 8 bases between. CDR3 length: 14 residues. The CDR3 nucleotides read TGTGCCAGCAGCTTGGGGACACATAATTCACCCCTCCACTTT. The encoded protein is CASSLGTHNSPLHF.

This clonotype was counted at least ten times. The CDR3 protein is CASSPGWGANEQYF. In nucleotides, the CDR3 is TGTGCCAGCAGCCCGGGTTGGGGGGCTAACGAGCAGTACTTC. The chain combines TRBV7-6 with TRBJ2-7; D is perhaps TRBD1 or TRBD2 (6 bases each). Trimming left V 5 bases short and J 5 bases short, with 16 bases between. CDR3 size: 14 residues. Germline V gene data show CDR1 as SGHVS and CDR2 as FNYEAQ.

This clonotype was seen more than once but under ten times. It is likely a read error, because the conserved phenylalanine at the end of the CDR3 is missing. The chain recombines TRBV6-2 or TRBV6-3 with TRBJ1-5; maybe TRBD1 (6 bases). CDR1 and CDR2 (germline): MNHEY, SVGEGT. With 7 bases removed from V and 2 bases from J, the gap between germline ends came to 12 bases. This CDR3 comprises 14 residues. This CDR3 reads CASTRSGGNQPQHL. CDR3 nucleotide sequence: TGTGCCAGCACCCGCTCAGGGGGCAATCAGCCCCAGCATCTT.